The rows below give T cell receptor beta chains drawn from one sample of a study of cytotoxic CD8 clonotypes in ibrutinib-treated CLL. This table comes from immunoSEQ multiplex PCR, and its TCRdb copy is limited to in-frame clones, with some not included. The sample includes about 200,000 clones, approximately 68% of them seen just once. Sample: PBMCs, taken after 24 months of ibrutinib treatment. The receptors here all came from a human donor with chronic lymphocytic leukemia. Both conserved end residues are part of each CDR3. D genes are given only for firm matches. Clone size, where shown, is once, few, many, or a class for clones that have expanded.

J gene | CDR3 length | V gene | clone size | D gene | CDR3 DNA | CDR3 protein
TRBJ2-4 | 14 | TRBV27 | NA | NA | TGTGCCAGCAGTTTATCGATAGCCAAAAACATTCAGTACTTC | CASSLSIAKNIQYF
TRBJ2-1 | 13 | TRBV5-1 | NA | NA | TGCGCCAGCAGCTTGGCCCAGCACAATGAGCAGTTCTTC | CASSLAQHNEQFF
TRBJ2-3 | 13 | TRBV30 | once | NA | TGTGCCTGGGTTGTCGGAGGCACAGATACGCAGTATTTT | CAWVVGGTDTQYF
TRBJ2-5 | 15 | TRBV7-2 | NA | NA | TGTGCCAGCAGCTTAGTGGGCAGGGGCGGAGAGACCCAGTACTTC | CASSLVGRGGETQYF
TRBJ2-1 | 16 | TRBV5-4 | NA | TRBD2 | TGTGCCAGCAGCGACCTGGAGGGAGGGCCGGAAAATGAGCAGTTCTTC | CASSDLEGGPENEQFF
TRBJ2-7 | 12 | TRBV18 | NA | NA | TGTGCCAGCTCACCACAGGGGCCGGGGCAGTACTTC | CASSPQGPGQYF
TRBJ1-1 | 13 | TRBV2 | NA | NA | TGTGCCAGCATAAAAGAGGAAGGTACTGAAGCTTTCTTT | CASIKEEGTEAFF
TRBJ2-7 | 15 | TRBV7-9 | NA | TRBD1 | TGTGCCAGCAGCCCGATCCGGACAGGGATTTACGAGCAGTACTTC | CASSPIRTGIYEQYF
TRBJ2-7 | 16 | TRBV5-1 | NA | TRBD1 | TGCGCCAGCAGCCCTTCGGACAGGGCGTCCCCCTACGAGCAGTACTTC | CASSPSDRASPYEQYF
TRBJ2-2 | 15 | TRBV5-1 | NA | NA | TGCGCCAGCAGCCATAGCGGTCCGAACACCGGGGAGCTGTTTTTT | CASSHSGPNTGELFF
TRBJ2-2 | 17 | TRBV10-3 | NA | TRBD2 | TGTGCCATCAGTGGCCGGACGACTAGCGTGAACACCGGGGAGCTGTTTTTT | CAISGRTTSVNTGELFF
TRBJ2-7 | 11 | TRBV6-1 | NA | NA | TGTGCCAGCAGTGTTGGTGGGGAGCAGTACTTC | CASSVGGEQYF
TRBJ2-2 | 16 | TRBV10-3 | NA | TRBD2 | TGTGCCATCAATCCGGGACTAGCGGGAAGGACCGGGGAGCTGTTTTTT | CAINPGLAGRTGELFF
TRBJ1-1 | 12 | TRBV5-1 | NA | TRBD1 | TGCGCCAGCAGCTTGGCGGGACAGGAAGCTTTCTTT | CASSLAGQEAFF
TRBJ2-7 | 12 | TRBV28 | NA | NA | TGTGCCAGCAGGGCCACCCCCTACGAGCAGTACTTC | CASRATPYEQYF
TRBJ2-7 | 14 | TRBV5-4 | NA | TRBD2 | TGTGCCAGCAGCTTAGCGGGGGGCTCCTACGAGCAGTACTTC | CASSLAGGSYEQYF
TRBJ2-7 | 15 | TRBV19 | NA | TRBD2 | TGTGCCAGTAGCCAAAGCGGGATAAATTCCTACGAGCAGTACTTC | CASSQSGINSYEQYF
TRBJ2-7 | 15 | TRBV7-9 | NA | NA | TGTGCCAGCAGCTTTTTTGGGCAGAGCTCCTACGAGCAGTACTTC | CASSFFGQSSYEQYF
TRBJ2-5 | 14 | TRBV23-1 | NA | NA | TGCGCCAGCAGGATCGAAGTGGTTGCGGAGACCCAGTACTTC | CASRIEVVAETQYF
TRBJ1-1 | 14 | TRBV7-8 | NA | NA | TGTGCCAGCAGCTTAGCGTACACGTACACTGAAGCTTTCTTT | CASSLAYTYTEAFF
TRBJ1-2 | 15 | TRBV9 | NA | NA | TGTGCCAGCAGCGTCGAAATGGGAGGGACCTATGGCTACACCTTC | CASSVEMGGTYGYTF
TRBJ2-7 | 12 | TRBV7-2 | NA | NA | TGTGCCAGCAGCGGCGGGGCCTACGAGCAGTACTTC | CASSGGAYEQYF
TRBJ1-3 | 16 | TRBV2 | NA | NA | TGTGCCAGCAGTGAATGGTGGGGGGATTCTGGAAACACCATATATTTT | CASSEWWGDSGNTIYF
TRBJ2-3 | 12 | TRBV7-6 | NA | NA | TGTGCCAGCAGTCTAGGCACCGATACGCAGTATTTT | CASSLGTDTQYF
TRBJ2-7 | 14 | TRBV5-1 | NA | NA | TGCGCCAGCAGCTTGTCGGGACGGGCCTACGAGCAGTACTTC | CASSLSGRAYEQYF
TRBJ1-5 | 15 | TRBV2 | NA | NA | TGTGCCAGCAGTGAACAGGGACCTAGCAATCAGCCCCAGCATTTT | CASSEQGPSNQPQHF
TRBJ1-2 | 16 | TRBV7-9 | NA | TRBD1 | TGTGCCAGCAGCTTAGGAGCAGGGGGTGTGTATTATGGCTACACCTTC | CASSLGAGGVYYGYTF
TRBJ1-3 | 12 | TRBV30 | few | NA | TGTGCCTGGAAGTCTATGGGAAACACCATATATTTT | CAWKSMGNTIYF
TRBJ2-7 | 18 | TRBV7-2 | NA | TRBD2 | TGTGCCAGCAGCTCAACACTAATCGTAGCGGGGGTCTCCTACGAGCAGTACTTC | CASSSTLIVAGVSYEQYF
TRBJ1-4 | 13 | TRBV6-6 | NA | NA | TGTGCCACCGGGGGAGCAACTAATGAAAAACTGTTTTTT | CATGGATNEKLFF
TRBJ1-5 | 15 | TRBV5-6 | NA | NA | TGTGCCAGCAGCTCTCGCAGGGTTAGCAATCAGCCCCAGCATTTT | CASSSRRVSNQPQHF
TRBJ2-1 | 13 | TRBV5-1 | NA | NA | TGCGCCAGCAGCGTCGGACAGAACAATGAGCAGTTCTTC | CASSVGQNNEQFF
TRBJ1-4 | 16 | TRBV30 | NA | NA | TGTGCCTGGATTGGAGAGTCGACAAGAACTAATGAAAAACTGTTTTTT | CAWIGESTRTNEKLFF
TRBJ2-1 | 16 | TRBV27 | few | TRBD2 | TGTGCCAGCAGTTCCGGACGACTAGCCGGGTACAATGAGCAGTTCTTC | CASSSGRLAGYNEQFF
TRBJ2-1 | 16 | TRBV19 | NA | NA | TGTGCCAGTAGTAATCAAAGGACCCGAATCTACAATGAGCAGTTCTTC | CASSNQRTRIYNEQFF
TRBJ2-1 | 16 | TRBV4-1 | NA | TRBD1 | TGCGCCAGCAGCCAATTGCCCAGGGGGCGGTTTTATGAGCAGTTCTTC | CASSQLPRGRFYEQFF
TRBJ1-4 | 14 | TRBV7-2 | few | NA | TGTGCCAGCAGCTTAGTTCAGGGGAATGAAAAACTGTTTTTT | CASSLVQGNEKLFF
TRBJ2-5 | 13 | TRBV7-2 | NA | NA | TGTGCCAGCAGCTTAGGGGGGGTTGAGACCCAGTACTTC | CASSLGGVETQYF
TRBJ2-1 | 13 | TRBV10-3 | few | NA | TGTGCCATCAGGCCAGACAGGTACAACGAGCAGTTCTTC | CAIRPDRYNEQFF
TRBJ2-5 | 14 | TRBV11-2 | NA | NA | TGTGCCAGCAGCTTAGCGGCGTTTAGGGAGACCCAGTACTTC | CASSLAAFRETQYF
TRBJ2-4 | 19 | TRBV9 | NA | TRBD2 | TGTGCCAGCAGCCGCACCTGGGCGGGAGAGGACGTAGCCAAAAACATTCAGTACTTC | CASSRTWAGEDVAKNIQYF
TRBJ2-1 | 16 | TRBV7-3 | NA | TRBD1 | TGTGCCAGCAGCTCACGGACAGGCCGGACCTACAATGAGCAGTTCTTC | CASSSRTGRTYNEQFF
TRBJ1-2 | 14 | TRBV18 | NA | NA | TGTGCCAGCTCACCAAATGAGTTTAGCTATGGCTACACCTTC | CASSPNEFSYGYTF
TRBJ2-5 | 16 | TRBV18 | NA | TRBD1 | TGTGCCAGCTCATCCAGGACAGGGGGAGGACAAGAGACCCAGTACTTC | CASSSRTGGGQETQYF
TRBJ2-7 | 14 | TRBV7-8 | NA | TRBD1 | TGTGCCAGCAGCTTCCGACAGGGGTACTACGAGCAGTACTTC | CASSFRQGYYEQYF
TRBJ2-1 | 18 | TRBV4-1 | once | NA | TGCGCCAGCAGCCAAGATAAGTTCGGCAGGGGCTCCTACAATGAGCAGTTCTTC | CASSQDKFGRGSYNEQFF
TRBJ2-1 | 15 | TRBV5-1 | NA | NA | TGCGCCAGCAGCTTGGTGGGAGGAACCCACAATGAGCAGTTCTTC | CASSLVGGTHNEQFF
TRBJ2-7 | 16 | TRBV6-1 | few | TRBD2 | TGTGCCAGCAGTGTTCGGGCTAGCGGGAGCTCCTACGAGCAGTACTTC | CASSVRASGSSYEQYF
TRBJ2-3 | 17 | TRBV9 | NA | TRBD2 | TGTGCCAGCAGCCCCCAGGGGGTGTCTAGCGGGATTGATACGCAGTATTTT | CASSPQGVSSGIDTQYF
TRBJ1-1 | 14 | TRBV29-1 | NA | NA | TGCAGCGTTGTAAACAGAGCTTCTGTCACTGAAGCTTTCTTT | CSVVNRASVTEAFF
TRBJ2-5 | 13 | TRBV5-5 | few | NA | TGTGCCAGCAGCTTGGACTCGGGGGAGACCCAGTACTTC | CASSLDSGETQYF
TRBJ1-3 | 14 | TRBV27 | NA | NA | TGTGCCAGTATGGCCGGGGGCTCTGGAAACACCATATATTTT | CASMAGGSGNTIYF
TRBJ2-3 | 15 | TRBV9 | NA | NA | TGTGCCAGCAGCGTAGGGTTCAGGGGCACAGATACGCAGTATTTT | CASSVGFRGTDTQYF
TRBJ2-1 | 11 | TRBV25-1 | NA | NA | TGTGCCAGCAGCCGCGGGACCGGTATGTTCTTC | CASSRGTGMFF